Presented here are 4 T cell receptor beta chains from one specimen sequenced in a study of cytotoxic CD8 clonotypes in ibrutinib-treated CLL. Here immunoSEQ multiplex PCR was the method, and the copy in TCRdb shows in-frame clones only, minus some. The table shows fewer than 400,000 clones, with 67% occurring only once. The sample in question was PBMCs, obtained after 36 months of ibrutinib treatment. The receptors come from a human donor with chronic lymphocytic leukemia.

This clone is a singleton in its sample. The chain joins TRBV5-1 to TRBJ1-6; TRBD1 agrees at 8 bases. This CDR3 spans 18 amino acids. CDR1 is SGHRS, CDR2 YFSETQ, per germline. The ends lost 3 bases at V and 0 bases at J; junction bases unmatched: 8. CDR3 coding DNA: TGCGCCAGCAGCTACGGGACAGGCTCCTACTCCTATAATTCACCCCTCCACTTT. Amino acids: CASSYGTGSYSYNSPLHF.

The chain links TRBV18 to TRBJ1-3; D perhaps matches TRBD1 (5 bases). The V and J ends lost 3 bases and 2 bases respectively, with 8 bases between them. This CDR3 contains 14 residues. The V gene's germline CDR1 is KGHSH and CDR2 LQKENI. The chain's CDR3 is CASSPQGAGNTIYF. The DNA for the CDR3 is TGTGCCAGCTCACCTCAGGGTGCTGGAAACACCATATATTTT.

Of note for this clone: The junction differs from germline at one of its ends, possibly a read error. V gene TRBV29-1 combines with J gene TRBJ2-5; 8 bases agree with TRBD1. This CDR3 contains 12 residues. Germline V lookup: CDR1 SQVTM, CDR2 ANQGSEA. This CDR3 reads CNVWTGRETQYF. The CDR3 DNA reads as TGCAACGTTTGGACAGGGAGAGAGACCCAGTACTTC.

The V call is TRBV7-3, the J call TRBJ2-3; D is unresolved. Germline lookup yields CDR1 SGHTA and CDR2 FQGTGA. CDR3 length: 13 amino acids. Trimming cost V 3 bases and J 2 bases, with 6 bases left between them. The CDR3 spells CASSFSHTDTQYF. DNA for the CDR3: TGTGCCAGCAGCTTCTCCCACACAGATACGCAGTATTTT. The complete variable domain, with remaining parts taken from reference TRBV7-3 and TRBJ2-3, reads GAGVSQTPSNKVTEKGKYVELRCDPISGHTALYWYRQSLGQGPEFLIYFQGTGAADDSGLPNDRFFAVRPEGSVSTLKIQRTERGDSAVYLCASSFSHTDTQYFGPGTRLTVL.